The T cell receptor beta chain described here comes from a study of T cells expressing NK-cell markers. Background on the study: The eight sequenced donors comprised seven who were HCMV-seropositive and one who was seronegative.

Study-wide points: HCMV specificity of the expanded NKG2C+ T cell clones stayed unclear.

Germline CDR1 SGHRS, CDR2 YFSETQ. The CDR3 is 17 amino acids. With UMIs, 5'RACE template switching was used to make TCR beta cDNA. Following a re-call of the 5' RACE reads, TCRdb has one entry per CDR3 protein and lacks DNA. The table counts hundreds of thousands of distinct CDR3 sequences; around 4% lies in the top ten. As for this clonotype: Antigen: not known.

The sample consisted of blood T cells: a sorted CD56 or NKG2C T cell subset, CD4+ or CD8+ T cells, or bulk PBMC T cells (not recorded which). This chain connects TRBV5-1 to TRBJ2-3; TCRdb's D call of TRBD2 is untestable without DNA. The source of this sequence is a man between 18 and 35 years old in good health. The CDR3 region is CASTVRGTSGFTDTQYF. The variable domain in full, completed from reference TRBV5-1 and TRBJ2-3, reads KAGVTQTPRYLIKTRGQQVTLSCSPISGHRSVSWYQQTPGQGLQFLFEYFSETQRNKGNFPGRFSGRQFSNSRSEMNVSTLELGDSALYLCASTVRGTSGFTDTQYFGPGTRLTVL.